One sample yielded the 27 T cell receptor beta chains listed below, sequenced in a study of read filtering for tumor transcriptome and immune sequencing. The library was built from about 400 ng RNA with molecular barcoded adaptors for alpha/delta and beta/gamma chains. MiXCR, applied by TCRdb to the reads, yields one record per CDR3 protein. The table includes about 39,000 distinct CDR3 sequences, roughly 13% detected once. The source material was a population of CD138-negative cells sorted from bone marrow. The receptor set was obtained from a donor older than 35 with multiple myeloma.

This clonotype was recorded many times. The chain links TRBV19 to TRBJ2-1, with D possibly TRBD2 on 6 matching bases. V was shortened by 1 base and J by 8 bases, with 18 bases between the two germline ends. The CDR3 is 16 amino acids. Germline V gene data show CDR1 as LNHDA and CDR2 as SQIVND (reference sequence). The DNA of the CDR3 is TGTGCCAGTAGTATAGCGAGCGGAGGGGTTCGCGATGAGCAGTTCTTC. Amino acid sequence: CASSIASGGVRDEQFF. Variable domain in full (rest from reference TRBV19 and TRBJ2-1): DGGITQSPKYLFRKEGQNVTLSCEQNLNHDAMYWYRQDPGQGLRLIYYSQIVNDFQKGDIAEGYSVSREKKESFPLTVTSAQKNPTAFYLCASSIASGGVRDEQFFGPGTRLTVL.

A note on this clonotype: An end of the junction does not agree with germline; a read error may underlie this. The chain carries TRBV3-1 and TRBJ1-1, with D hard to call. CDR3 size: 13 residues. CDR1 is LGHDT and CDR2 is YNNKEL in the germline V gene (reference sequence). CDR3 bases: TGTGTCAGCAGCCAACTCCCGAACACTGAAGCTTTCTTT. Protein sequence: CVSSQLPNTEAFF. The variable domain in full, with the rest retrieved from reference TRBV3-1 and TRBJ1-1, is DTAVSQTPKYLVTQMGNDKSIKCEQNLGHDTMYWYKQDSKKFLKIMFSYNNKELIINETVPNRFSPKSPDKAHLNLHINSLELGDSAVYFCVSSQLPNTEAFFGQGTRLTVV.

Concerning this clonotype itself: A far more abundant clone sits one base away, making this likely a read error. The chain has TRBV6-5 and TRBJ2-1; D unclear. CDR3 length: 15 residues. Germline V lookup: CDR1 MNHEY, CDR2 SVGAGI. The CDR3 here is CASSSFQSSYKEQFF. The CDR3 nucleotides read TGTGCCAGCAGTTCGTTTCAGAGCTCCTACAAAGAGCAGTTCTTC.

This clonotype was observed many times. The chain combines TRBV5-1 with TRBJ1-1, with a weak D call TRBD1 (5 bases). The CDR3 sequence is 16 residues long. V lost 0 bases to trimming and J lost 0 bases, with 12 bases between them. Per the germline V gene, CDR1 is SGHRS and CDR2 is YFSETQ. The CDR3 nucleotides are TGCGCCAGCAGCTTGGACTCGGCAGGGATGAACACTGAAGCTTTCTTT. It codes for CASSLDSAGMNTEAFF.

This clonotype was recorded many times. The chain links TRBV7-9 to TRBJ2-3; D unresolved. CDR1 and CDR2 (germline): SEHNR, FQNEAQ (reference sequence). V was clipped by 5 bases and J by 5 bases, with 17 bases between them. The CDR3 has 15 residues. DNA of the CDR3: TGTGCCAGCAGCCCCCGGTTAGGGCATGGAGATACGCAGTATTTT. Amino acid sequence: CASSPRLGHGDTQYF.

This clonotype is judged medium-sized. This chain uses TRBV20-1 with TRBJ1-4, with a tentative D call TRBD1 (5 bases). The CDR3 spans 15 residues. Germline CDR1 and CDR2: DFQATT and SNEGSKA (reference sequence). Trimming took 1 base from V and 6 from J, leaving 15 bases between them. CDR3 in amino acids: CSARARDHGYEKLFF. The CDR3 DNA reads TGCAGTGCTAGAGCCCGGGACCATGGGTATGAAAAACTGTTTTTT.

This clonotype has at least ten counts. V usage is TRBV21-1 and J usage is TRBJ2-3; the D call TRBD2 from the table was never checked on the DNA. TRBV21-1 is reported as a pseudogene. This CDR3 region has 19 residues. The CDR3 here is CASSQGQTSGHPGTDTQYF. The CDR3 bases are TGTGCCAGCAGCCAGGGCCAGACTAGCGGACACCCCGGCACAGATACGCAGTATTTT.

This clonotype was detected ten times or more. The genes are TRBV28 and TRBJ2-7; D unclear. V was pared by 5 bases and J by 4 bases, with 18 bases between. The germline CDR1 and CDR2 sequences are MDHEN and SYDVKM. The CDR3 is made up of 15 amino acids. CDR3: CASSVTGQLMYEQYF. CDR3 bases: TGTGCCAGCAGTGTCACCGGGCAGTTGATGTACGAGCAGTACTTC.

This clonotype showed up just a few times. The DNA for the CDR3 is TGTGCCAGCAGTTCCCCCGGCTGGGGGGGCACAGATACGCAGTATTTT. The encoded protein is CASSSPGWGGTDTQYF. The chain combines TRBV28 with TRBJ2-3, with D perhaps matching TRBD2 (6 bases). Germline CDR1 is MDHEN and CDR2 is SYDVKM. With 4 bases removed from V and 1 base from J, the gap between germline ends came to 15 bases. CDR3 length: 16 residues.

This rearrangement joins TRBV20-1 to TRBJ2-3; no firm D call. Germline CDR1 reads DFQATT; CDR2 reads SNEGSKA (reference sequence). The CDR3 consists of 13 residues. The CDR3, as DNA: TGCAGGAATGACGAGTCTGGCACAGATACGCAGTATTTT. It translates to CRNDESGTDTQYF.

For this clonotype: A read error may account for a junction end that differs from germline. V gene TRBV20-1 combines with J gene TRBJ2-7; 8 bases are a match to TRBD1. Germline V gives CDR1 DFQATT, CDR2 SNEGSKA (reference sequence). This CDR3 is built from 13 residues. CDR3 region: CGAPGQGSYEQYF. The CDR3 nucleotides are TGCGGTGCTCCTGGACAGGGTTCCTACGAGCAGTACTTC.

This clonotype counts as medium-sized (0.01 to 0.1%). The rearrangement uses TRBV20-1 and TRBJ2-1; TRBD1 agrees at 10 bases. Germline CDR1 is DFQATT and CDR2 is SNEGSKA (reference sequence). J was trimmed by 7 bases and V by 0 bases; bases with no gene match: 6. The CDR3 has 15 amino acids. CDR3 sequence reads: CSARDQGTGANEQFF. DNA for the CDR3: TGCAGTGCTAGAGATCAGGGGACAGGGGCGAATGAGCAGTTCTTC.

The V and J genes are TRBV4-1 and TRBJ1-2; 11 nucleotides match TRBD1. The CDR3 consists of 18 residues. The germline CDR1 and CDR2 sequences are MGHRA and YSYEKL. Trimming removed 3 bases from V and 7 bases from J; junction bases left unmatched: 16. This CDR3 is CASSHRTKGDRGRSGYTF. DNA for the CDR3: TGCGCCAGCAGCCACAGAACCAAGGGGGACAGGGGGAGAAGTGGCTACACCTTC.

This clonotype was observed at least ten times. V is TRBV11-3 and J is TRBJ2-1; D is unresolved. From germline, CDR1 is SGHNT and CDR2 YENEEA. The CDR3 is 12 amino acids. Trimming pared 8 bases from V and 6 bases from J, leaving 11 bases between. The CDR3 DNA reads TGTGCCAGCGGGTATTCGAGCAATGAGCAGTTCTTC. Encoded protein: CASGYSSNEQFF.

This clonotype was detected many times. The V and J genes are TRBV7-9 and TRBJ2-7, with 8 bases identical to TRBD1. This CDR3 contains 15 residues. The ends lost 0 bases at V and 9 bases at J; junction bases unmatched: 10. CDR1 is SEHNR, CDR2 FQNEAQ, per germline (reference sequence). The CDR3 DNA sequence: TGTGCCAGCAGCTTAGCCGGGACAGGAGCCTTGGGGCAGTACTTC. It is translated as CASSLAGTGALGQYF.

This clonotype was counted many times. J is TRBJ1-2 and V is TRBV27; 12 bases line up with TRBD1. The germline V gene encodes CDR1 MNHEY and CDR2 SMNVEV (reference sequence). The CDR3 has 16 amino acids. Trimming cost V 2 bases and J 7 bases; bases outside gene matches: 8. CDR3 protein: CASSLGGQGALRGYTF. The CDR3 bases are TGTGCCAGCAGTTTAGGGGGACAGGGGGCTCTGCGTGGCTACACCTTC.

There are many counts of this clonotype. In DNA, the CDR3 is TGCAGCGTCACCTCGCCGGGGCCTGGGGCCAACGTCCTGACTTTC. This sequence encodes CSVTSPGPGANVLTF. The chain combines TRBV29-1 with TRBJ2-6, with D perhaps matching TRBD1 or TRBD2 (5 bases each). Germline lookup yields CDR1 SQVTM and CDR2 ANQGSEA. The length of the CDR3 is 15 residues. V was cut by 6 bases and J by 2 bases, with 14 bases left in between.

As to this clonotype: This may arise from a read error, as a much more abundant clone is one base away. The chain combines TRBV29-1 with TRBJ2-1; the D gene is possibly TRBD2 (5 bases). CDR3 size: 12 residues. Per the germline V gene, CDR1 is SQVTM and CDR2 is ANQGSEA. The CDR3 loop reads CGGSGEYNERFF. The DNA for the CDR3 is TGCGGCGGGTCCGGGGAATACAATGAGCGGTTCTTC.

In its sample, this clonotype was seen many times. This sequence joins TRBV18 and TRBJ1-1, with D possibly being TRBD1 (5 bases). This CDR3 spans 14 amino acids. The germline V gene has CDR1 KGHSH and CDR2 LQKENI. The germline V and J ends were trimmed by 3 bases and 1 base, with 9 bases remaining between them. The CDR3 here is CASSPTDRNTEAFF. The CDR3 region has the DNA TGTGCCAGCTCACCGACAGACCGGAACACTGAAGCTTTCTTT. Full variable domain (rest looked up from reference TRBV18 and TRBJ1-1): NAGVMQNPRHLVRRRGQEARLRCSPMKGHSHVYWYRQLPEEGLKFMVYLQKENIIDESGMPKERFSAEFPKEGPSILRIQQVVRGDSAAYFCASSPTDRNTEAFFGQGTRLTVV.

This clonotype was detected many times. The chain couples TRBV11-2 to TRBJ1-2, with D perhaps matching TRBD1 (6 bases). CDR3 length equals 16 residues. V lost 5 bases and J 6 bases, leaving 22 bases between the germline ends. Looked up from germline, CDR1 is SGHAT and CDR2 is FQNNGV. The CDR3 coding sequence is TGTGCCAGCAGCCGAGGTCCGGGGGCGCTGAAAGATGGCTACACCTTC. The encoded protein is CASSRGPGALKDGYTF.

In this sample, this clonotype turned up many times. The rearrangement joins TRBV12-3 or TRBV12-4 to TRBJ2-1, with 9 positions matching TRBD2. CDR3 length: 14 residues. The CDR3: CATQGLAGYNEQFF. CDR3 sequence (DNA): TGTGCTACCCAGGGGCTAGCGGGGTACAATGAGCAGTTCTTC.

This clonotype has at least ten counts. The V and J genes are TRBV30 and TRBJ1-1; 10 nucleotides agree with TRBD1. CDR1 is GTSNPN, CDR2 SVGIG, per germline (reference sequence). Losses at the gene ends were 3 bases for V and 11 bases for J; bases not matched to a gene: 9. The CDR3 has 13 amino acids. CDR3 region: CAWSDRGHKAAFF. The CDR3 region has the DNA TGTGCCTGGAGCGACAGGGGGCATAAGGCGGCTTTCTTT.

This clonotype was seen at least ten times. The chain combines TRBV11-2 with TRBJ2-1; 7 positions agree with TRBD1. This CDR3 spans 15 amino acids. Germline trimming cut 5 bases from V and 2 bases from J; bases unmatched to any gene: 6. Germline loops: CDR1 SGHAT, CDR2 FQNNGV. Written as DNA, the CDR3 is TGTGCCAGCAGCCGGTCGGGACAGCCCTACAATGAGCAGTTCTTC. Protein product: CASSRSGQPYNEQFF.

This clonotype was seen at least ten times. A much bigger clone sits one base away, suggesting this may be a read error. CDR3 sequence (DNA): TGCGCCAGCGTTTCCCGGACTAGCGGTTACAATGGGCAGTTCTTC. It is translated as CASVSRTSGYNGQFF. The chain links TRBV5-1 to TRBJ2-1, with TRBD2 matching over 10 bases. Germline CDR1 is SGHRS and CDR2 is YFSETQ. The CDR3 sequence is 15 residues long.

This clonotype occurred many times. The V and J genes are TRBV5-1 and TRBJ2-1; D remains unclear. V lost 0 bases, J lost 8 bases, and 15 bases lay in between. Germline V gene data show CDR1 as SGHRS and CDR2 as YFSETQ. This CDR3 is built from 15 residues. The CDR3 DNA follows: TGCGCCAGCAGCTTGGAGGCTGGCGTGGGCCATGAGCAGTTCTTC. This encodes CASSLEAGVGHEQFF.

This clonotype was counted between two and nine times. This could be a read error, since a much larger clone is one nucleotide away. In this CDR3 the conserved last residue, phenylalanine or tryptophan, is missing, so a read error is likely. The chain employs TRBV20-1 and TRBJ1-2; TRBD1 is a possible D gene (6 bases). From germline, CDR1 is DFQATT and CDR2 SNEGSKA (reference sequence). The V and J ends lost 1 base and 6 bases respectively, with 12 bases between them. The CDR3 covers 13 residues. The CDR3 DNA follows: TGCAGTGCTAGAGCATCACAGGGCGATGGCTACACCCTC. This codes for CSARASQGDGYTL.

This clonotype was found many times. This rearrangement joins TRBV7-9 to TRBJ1-4; 8 bases line up with TRBD1. This CDR3 contains 14 residues. The junction had 5 bases not matched to a gene; V was cut back by 4 bases and J by 7 bases. CDR1 is SEHNR and CDR2 is FQNEAQ in the germline V gene (reference sequence). CDR3 sequence: CASSSGQGREKLFF. CDR3 nucleotides: TGTGCCAGCAGCTCCGGACAGGGTCGTGAAAAACTGTTTTTT.